This entry describes one T cell receptor beta chain. The data were taken from a study of blood T cell repertoires in COVID-19. For the study at large: Both acute and convalescent COVID-19 samples were obtained from the United States, Italy and Spain. T cells, B-cell-depleted T cells, or PBMCs provided the cDNA or gDNA that served as material.

The CDR3 contains 14 residues. The germline V and J ends were trimmed by 2 bases and 0 bases, with 5 bases remaining between them. Germline V lookup: CDR1 MDHEN, CDR2 SYDVKM. Methods used by the authors: For nucleated cells, counts were estimated from reference gene primer amplification. The repertoire was sequenced with immunoSEQ multiplex PCR; TCRdb's copy has only in-frame clones and lacks some. The V and J calls and the clone size are those of that table, but D and trimming were determined from the DNA. Of 120,000 to 150,000 clones detected, just under 90% appear once; the ten largest clones hold 3.5% to 5.5%.

J is TRBJ1-5 and V is TRBV28; D gene ambiguous. The specimen was peripheral blood. The receptor's source is a woman aged 40 to 50 with acute or convalescent COVID-19. The CDR3 coding sequence is TGTGCCAGCAGTTTACAGGCTAGCAATCAGCCCCAGCATTTT. Its translation: CASSLQASNQPQHF.